This T cell receptor beta chain was profiled in a study of molecular identifiers for immune sequencing clone quantification (dated by TCRdb to the late 2010s). For the wider study: For a replicate experiment, RNA from roughly 20,000 or 100,000 naive CD8 T cells was divided into five aliquots, of which four were sequenced. The study was a methods study using CD8 T cells to benchmark molecular-identifier clustering-based TCR repertoire sequencing (MIDCIRS) and TCR RNA copy counting.

The method was PCR. The listed sequencing device is NextSeq 500. Bulk TCR libraries were generated as previously described, with the TCR primers listed in Table S5 used. The Qiagen AllPrep DNA/RNA kit was used to purify total RNA. Before analysis, reads from multiple sequencing runs of the same library were pooled. Regarding the original processing steps: Reads were retained only if their TCR constant sequence matched exactly, and those retained reads were trimmed to 150 nt and grouped according to their 12-nt molecular barcodes. Within each barcode group, reads were sub-clustered at a 15% Levenshtein threshold, and quality-weighted consensus sequences were built per RNA molecule. Non-functional sequences were discarded, and so were lower-count sequences lying one edit away from another sequence. On the basis of fitting two negative binomial distributions, barcode sub-clusters with fewer than 20% of the maximum read count were discarded. TCRdb reanalyzed the raw reads on its own, using fastp at Q25 for trimming and MiXCR for clone calling, and kept in-frame beta chains. Every CDR3 protein is listed once, alongside the most common genes and DNA of its rows. TCRdb's processing, not the authors' own work, is the source of the V and J calls. This sample has hundreds of thousands of distinct CDR3 sequences in its table, and less than 30% of those were observed once. 0.78% of the sample rests with the top ten.

Looking up the germline V gene yields CDR1 MNHEY and CDR2 SVGAGI. The CDR3 contains 13 residues, cysteine and phenylalanine counted. The retained sequence is limited to the CDR3, 39 bases, with the frame set at the first base. Naive CD8 T cell libraries were made from 20,000 to 1,000,000 sorted cells using 10%, 30% or 50% of purified RNA. On a BD FACSAria II, naive CD8 T cells were FACS-sorted as CD8+CD4-CCR7+CD45RA+ and collected into RLT Plus buffer. Around 10 TCR copies' worth of Jurkat RNA were spiked into roughly 20,000-1,000,000 naive CD8 T cell samples to test detection sensitivity. Enrichment of CD8 T cells was done with RosetteSep CD8+ T Cell Enrichment Cocktail plus Ficoll-Paque, and ACK red cell lysis came afterward. The full study reports these points: When barcode sub-clustering was omitted, TCR diversity was inflated by chimeric consensus sequences, with chimeras reaching as high as 47%. Highly expanded clone sizes could be underestimated because identical TCR molecules may share a barcode. About 3 recovered TCR RNA copies per cell were obtained by modeling, versus about ten by digital PCR, implying a capture efficiency of 25% to 30%. In CMV-specific effector cells, over 97% of molecules were held by clones above 20 RNA copies, whereas under 1% of molecules were held by such clones in naive cells. Even against a background of about a million naive CD8 T cells, spiked-in Jurkat TCR RNA amounting to a single cell's worth was reported to be detectable. Naive libraries contained spiked-in Jurkat TCR RNA (approximately nine copies' worth), which is not part of the donor repertoire.

This clonotype was found a few times. Its binding antigen is unknown. A read error may explain this, as a much larger clone is one base away. The sequence was collected from a human donor in good health. Some libraries in this study had Jurkat cell RNA spiked in. What was sequenced was naive CD8+ T cells from blood, with Jurkat cell RNA spiked in. Read against the paper, the sample's cell subset or site label means: FACS-sorted CD8+CD4-CCR7+CD45RA+ naive T cells. This sequence uses TRBV6-5 and TRBJ1-5; no D gene call is confident. This receptor has the CDR3 CACSYGENQPQHF. The nucleotides read TGTGCCTGCAGTTACGGAGAAAATCAGCCCCAGCATTTT.